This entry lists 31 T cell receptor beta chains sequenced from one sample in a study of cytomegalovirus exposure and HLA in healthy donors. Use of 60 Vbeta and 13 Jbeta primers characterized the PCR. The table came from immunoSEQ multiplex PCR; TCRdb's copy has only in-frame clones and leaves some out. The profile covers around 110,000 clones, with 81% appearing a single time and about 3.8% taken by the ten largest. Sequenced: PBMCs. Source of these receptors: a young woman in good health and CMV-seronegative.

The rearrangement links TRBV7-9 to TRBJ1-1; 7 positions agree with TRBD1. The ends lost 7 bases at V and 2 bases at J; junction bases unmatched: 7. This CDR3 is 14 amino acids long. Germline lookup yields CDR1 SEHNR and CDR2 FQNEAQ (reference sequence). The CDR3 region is CASIKTGLNTEAFF. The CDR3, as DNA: TGTGCCAGCATCAAGACAGGGCTCAACACTGAAGCTTTCTTT.

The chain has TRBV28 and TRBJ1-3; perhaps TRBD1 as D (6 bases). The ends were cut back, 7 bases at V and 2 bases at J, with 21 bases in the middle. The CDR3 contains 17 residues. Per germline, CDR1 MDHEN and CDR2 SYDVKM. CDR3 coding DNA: TGTGCCAGCAACCGCCCCACGTACAGGGAACCTGGAAACACCATATATTTT. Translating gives CASNRPTYREPGNTIYF. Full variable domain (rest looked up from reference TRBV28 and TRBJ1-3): DVKVTQSSRYLVKRTGEKVFLECVQDMDHENMFWYRQDPGLGLRLIYFSYDVKMKEKGDIPEGYSVSREKKERFSLILESASTNQTSMYLCASNRPTYREPGNTIYFGEGSWLTVV.

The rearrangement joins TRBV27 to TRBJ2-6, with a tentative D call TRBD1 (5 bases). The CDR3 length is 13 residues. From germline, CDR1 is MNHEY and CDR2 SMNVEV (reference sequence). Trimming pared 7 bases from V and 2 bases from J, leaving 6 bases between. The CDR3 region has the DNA TGTGCCAGCACAGGGACTGGGGCCAACGTCCTGACTTTC. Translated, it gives CASTGTGANVLTF.

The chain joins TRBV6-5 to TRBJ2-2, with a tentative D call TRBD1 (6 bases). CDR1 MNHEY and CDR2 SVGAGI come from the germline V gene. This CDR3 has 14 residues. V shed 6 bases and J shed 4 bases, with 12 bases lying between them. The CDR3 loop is CASRPGVSTGELFF. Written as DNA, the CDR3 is TGTGCCAGCAGACCAGGGGTGAGCACCGGGGAGCTGTTTTTT.

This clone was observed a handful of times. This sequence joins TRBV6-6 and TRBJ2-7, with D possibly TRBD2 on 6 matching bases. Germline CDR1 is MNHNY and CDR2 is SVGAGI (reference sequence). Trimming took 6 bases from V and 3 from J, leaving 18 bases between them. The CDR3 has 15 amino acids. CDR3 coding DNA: TGTGCCAGCAGAGAACGGGAGAAGGGCAACTACGAGCAGTACTTC. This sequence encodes CASREREKGNYEQYF.

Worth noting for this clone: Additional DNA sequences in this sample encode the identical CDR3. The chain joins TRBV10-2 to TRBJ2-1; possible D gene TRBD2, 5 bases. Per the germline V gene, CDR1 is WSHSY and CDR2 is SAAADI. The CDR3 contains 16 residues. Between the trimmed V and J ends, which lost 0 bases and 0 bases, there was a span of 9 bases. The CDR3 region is CASSESGGSSYNEQFF. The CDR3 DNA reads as TGCGCCAGCAGTGAGTCGGGCGGGTCCTCCTACAATGAGCAGTTCTTC.

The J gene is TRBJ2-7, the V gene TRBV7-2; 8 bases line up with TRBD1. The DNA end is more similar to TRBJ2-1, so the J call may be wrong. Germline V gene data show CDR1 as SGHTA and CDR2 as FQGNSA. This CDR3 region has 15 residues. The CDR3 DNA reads TGTGCCAGCAGCGACCGGGACAGGCTATACAATGAGCAGTTCTTC. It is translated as CASSDRDRLYNEQFF.

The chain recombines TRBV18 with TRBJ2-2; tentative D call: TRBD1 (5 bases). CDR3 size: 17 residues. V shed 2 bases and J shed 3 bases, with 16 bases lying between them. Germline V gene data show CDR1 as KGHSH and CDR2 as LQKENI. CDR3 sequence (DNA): TGTGCCAGCTCACCAGTCGAAGGGGTTTATGACACCGGGGAGCTGTTTTTT. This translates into CASSPVEGVYDTGELFF.

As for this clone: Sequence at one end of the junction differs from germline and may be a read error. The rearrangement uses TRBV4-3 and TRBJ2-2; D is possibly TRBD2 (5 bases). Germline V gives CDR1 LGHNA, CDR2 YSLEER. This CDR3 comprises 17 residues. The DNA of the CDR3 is TGCGCCAGCAGCCAGGGAAGCGGCCAAACGAAGACCGGGGAGCTGTTTTTT. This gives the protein CASSQGSGQTKTGELFF.

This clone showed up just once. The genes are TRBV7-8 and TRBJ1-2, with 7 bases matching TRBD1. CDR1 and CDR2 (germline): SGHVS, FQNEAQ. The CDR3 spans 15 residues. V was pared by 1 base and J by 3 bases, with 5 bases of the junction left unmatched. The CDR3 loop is CASSLVTGTDYGYTF. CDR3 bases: TGTGCCAGCAGCTTAGTCACCGGGACAGACTATGGCTACACCTTC.

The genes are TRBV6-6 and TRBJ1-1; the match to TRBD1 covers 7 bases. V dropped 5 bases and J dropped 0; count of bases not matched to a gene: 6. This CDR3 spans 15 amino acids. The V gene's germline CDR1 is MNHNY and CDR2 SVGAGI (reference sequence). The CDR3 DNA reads TGTGCCAGCAGTCGTGCCGGGACAGTGAACACTGAAGCTTTCTTT. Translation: CASSRAGTVNTEAFF.

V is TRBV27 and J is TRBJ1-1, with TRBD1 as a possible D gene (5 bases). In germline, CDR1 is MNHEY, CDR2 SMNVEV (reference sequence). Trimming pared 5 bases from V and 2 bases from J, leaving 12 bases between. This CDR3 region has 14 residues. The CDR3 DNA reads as TGTGCCAGCAGTCCTCAGGGCGCCAACACTGAAGCTTTCTTT. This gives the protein CASSPQGANTEAFF.

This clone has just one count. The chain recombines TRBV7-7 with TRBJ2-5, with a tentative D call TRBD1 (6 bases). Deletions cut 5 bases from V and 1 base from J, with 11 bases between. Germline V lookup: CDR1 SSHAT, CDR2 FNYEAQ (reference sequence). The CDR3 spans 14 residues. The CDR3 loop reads CASSIRGSQETQYF. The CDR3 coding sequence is TGTGCCAGCAGCATCAGGGGTTCCCAAGAGACCCAGTACTTC.

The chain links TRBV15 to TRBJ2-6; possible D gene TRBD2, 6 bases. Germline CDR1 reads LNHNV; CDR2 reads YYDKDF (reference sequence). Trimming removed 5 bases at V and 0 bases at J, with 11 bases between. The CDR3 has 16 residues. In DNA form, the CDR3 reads TGTGCCACCAGCTCCGTCGGGGGCTCTGGGGCCAACGTCCTGACTTTC. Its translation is CATSSVGGSGANVLTF.

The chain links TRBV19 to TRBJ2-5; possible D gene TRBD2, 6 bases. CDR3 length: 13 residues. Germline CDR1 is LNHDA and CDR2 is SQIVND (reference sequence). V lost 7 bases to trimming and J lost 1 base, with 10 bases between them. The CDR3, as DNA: TGTGCCAGTAAAGTGCGGGGCCAAGAGACCCAGTACTTC. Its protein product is CASKVRGQETQYF. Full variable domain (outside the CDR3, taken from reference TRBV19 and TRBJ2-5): DGGITQSPKYLFRKEGQNVTLSCEQNLNHDAMYWYRQDPGQGLRLIYYSQIVNDFQKGDIAEGYSVSREKKESFPLTVTSAQKNPTAFYLCASKVRGQETQYFGPGTRLLVL.

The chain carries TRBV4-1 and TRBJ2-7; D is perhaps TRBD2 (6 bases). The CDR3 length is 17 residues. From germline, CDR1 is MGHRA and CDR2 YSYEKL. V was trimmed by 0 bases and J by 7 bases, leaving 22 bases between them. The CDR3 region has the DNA TGCGCCAGCAGCCAAGAGGGGCAGCGGGTATGGGGTAGGGAGCAGTACTTC. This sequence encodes CASSQEGQRVWGREQYF.

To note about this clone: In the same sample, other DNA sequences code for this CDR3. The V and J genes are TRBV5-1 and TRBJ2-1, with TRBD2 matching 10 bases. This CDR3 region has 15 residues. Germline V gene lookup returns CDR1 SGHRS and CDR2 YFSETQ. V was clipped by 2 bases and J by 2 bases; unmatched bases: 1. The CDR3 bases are TGCGCCAGCAGCTTAGGACTAGCGGCCTACAATGAGCAGTTCTTC. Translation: CASSLGLAAYNEQFF.

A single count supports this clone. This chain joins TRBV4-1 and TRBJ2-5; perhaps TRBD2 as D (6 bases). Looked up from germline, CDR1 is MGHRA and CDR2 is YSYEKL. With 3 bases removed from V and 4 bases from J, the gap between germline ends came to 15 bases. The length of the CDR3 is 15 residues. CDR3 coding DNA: TGCGCCAGCAGCCAGGGTGGCGGGAAGGGAGAGACCCAGTACTTC. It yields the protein CASSQGGGKGETQYF.

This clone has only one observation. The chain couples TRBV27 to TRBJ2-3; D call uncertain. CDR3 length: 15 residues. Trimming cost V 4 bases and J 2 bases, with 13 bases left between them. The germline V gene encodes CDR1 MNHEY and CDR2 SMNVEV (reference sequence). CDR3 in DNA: TGTGCCAGCAGTTACCTACCAGGCCCCACAGATACGCAGTATTTT. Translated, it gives CASSYLPGPTDTQYF.

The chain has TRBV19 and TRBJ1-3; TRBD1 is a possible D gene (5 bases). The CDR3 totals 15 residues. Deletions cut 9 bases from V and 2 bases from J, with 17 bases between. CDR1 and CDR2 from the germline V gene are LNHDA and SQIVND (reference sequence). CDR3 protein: CARDTIRLPGNTIYF. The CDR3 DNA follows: TGTGCCAGGGACACGATTAGGCTCCCTGGAAACACCATATATTTT.

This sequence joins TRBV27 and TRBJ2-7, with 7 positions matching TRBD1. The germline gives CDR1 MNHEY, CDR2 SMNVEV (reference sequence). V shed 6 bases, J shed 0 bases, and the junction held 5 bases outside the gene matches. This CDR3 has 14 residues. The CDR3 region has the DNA TGTGCCAGCAGATCCGGGACAGCCTCCTACGAGCAGTACTTC. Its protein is CASRSGTASYEQYF.

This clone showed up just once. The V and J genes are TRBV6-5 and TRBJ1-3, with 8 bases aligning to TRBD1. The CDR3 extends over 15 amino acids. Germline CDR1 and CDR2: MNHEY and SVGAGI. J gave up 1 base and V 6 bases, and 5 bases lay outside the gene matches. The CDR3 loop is CASSKQGVSGNTIYF. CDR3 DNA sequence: TGTGCCAGCAGCAAACAGGGGGTATCTGGAAACACCATATATTTT.

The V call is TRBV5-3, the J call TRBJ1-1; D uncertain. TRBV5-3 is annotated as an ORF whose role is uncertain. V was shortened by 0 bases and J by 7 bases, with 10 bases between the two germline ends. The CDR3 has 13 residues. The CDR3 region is CARSLGTDGEAFF. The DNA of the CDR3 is TGTGCCAGAAGCTTGGGAACAGACGGTGAAGCTTTCTTT.

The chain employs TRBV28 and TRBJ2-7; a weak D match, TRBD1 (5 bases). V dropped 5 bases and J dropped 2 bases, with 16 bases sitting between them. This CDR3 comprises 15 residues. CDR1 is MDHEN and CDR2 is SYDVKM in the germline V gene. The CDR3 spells CASSPLDRNAYEQYF. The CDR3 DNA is TGTGCCAGCAGTCCCCTCGACAGAAACGCCTACGAGCAGTACTTC.

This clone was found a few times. DNA of the CDR3: TGTGCCAGCAGTTACGTCGGGACAGGGAACGGCTACACCTTC. As protein: CASSYVGTGNGYTF. V is TRBV6-5 and J is TRBJ1-2, with TRBD1 matching 9 bases. J was trimmed by 8 bases and V by 2 bases; bases with no gene match: 6. Germline V gene lookup returns CDR1 MNHEY and CDR2 SVGAGI. This CDR3 is 14 amino acids long.

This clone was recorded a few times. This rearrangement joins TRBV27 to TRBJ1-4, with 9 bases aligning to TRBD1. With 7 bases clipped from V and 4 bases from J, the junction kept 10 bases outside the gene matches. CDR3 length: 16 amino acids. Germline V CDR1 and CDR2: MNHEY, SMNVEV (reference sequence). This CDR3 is CASKPGQGGGNEKLFF. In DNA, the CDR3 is TGTGCCAGCAAGCCGGGACAGGGAGGGGGTAATGAAAAACTGTTTTTT.

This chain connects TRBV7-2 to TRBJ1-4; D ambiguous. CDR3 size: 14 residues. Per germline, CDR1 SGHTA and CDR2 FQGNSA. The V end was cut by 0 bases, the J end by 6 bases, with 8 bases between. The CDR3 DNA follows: TGTGCCAGCAGCTTAGCGGCGGGCGATGAAAAACTGTTTTTT. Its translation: CASSLAAGDEKLFF.

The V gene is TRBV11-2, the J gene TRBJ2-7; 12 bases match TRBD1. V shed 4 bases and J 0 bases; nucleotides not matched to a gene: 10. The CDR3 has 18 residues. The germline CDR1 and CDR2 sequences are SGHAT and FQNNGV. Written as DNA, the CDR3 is TGTGCCAGCAGCTCCAAGGGACAGGGGGCCCTTAGCTCCTACGAGCAGTACTTC. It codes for CASSSKGQGALSSYEQYF.

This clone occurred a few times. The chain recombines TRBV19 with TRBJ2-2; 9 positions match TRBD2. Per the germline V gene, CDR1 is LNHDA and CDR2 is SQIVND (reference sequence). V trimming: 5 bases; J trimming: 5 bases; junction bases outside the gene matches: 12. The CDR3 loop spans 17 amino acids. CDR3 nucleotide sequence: TGTGCCAGTAGTGCGTCTAGCGGGAAGAGGATGACCGGGGAGCTGTTTTTT. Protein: CASSASSGKRMTGELFF.

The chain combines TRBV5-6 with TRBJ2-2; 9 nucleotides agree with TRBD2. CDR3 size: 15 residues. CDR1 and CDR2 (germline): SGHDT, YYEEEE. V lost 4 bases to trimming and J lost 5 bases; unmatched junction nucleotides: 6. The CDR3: CASSPRRGGTGELFF. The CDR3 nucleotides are TGTGCCAGCAGCCCCAGGCGGGGGGGGACCGGGGAGCTGTTTTTT.

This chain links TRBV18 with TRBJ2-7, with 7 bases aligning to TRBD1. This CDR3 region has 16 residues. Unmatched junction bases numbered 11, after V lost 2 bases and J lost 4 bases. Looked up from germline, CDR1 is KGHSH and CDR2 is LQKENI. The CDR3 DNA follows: TGTGCCAGCTCACCAACCCGTGGGACAGAAAGTTACGAGCAGTACTTC. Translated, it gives CASSPTRGTESYEQYF.